The present entry profiles one T cell receptor (beta chain) with its context. In the source study's methods: The authors estimated nucleated cell counts from reference gene primer amplification. Some clones are missing from TCRdb's copy, which holds only in-frame ones; the method was immunoSEQ multiplex PCR. That table supplies the V and J calls and clone size; D and trimming were determined from the DNA. This table holds tens of thousands of clones, around 87% found once. The CDR3 is 14 amino acids. V lost 3 bases and J lost 4, with 12 bases in between. Germline assignment: CDR1 SGHRS and CDR2 YFSETQ. The sample belongs to a study of blood T cell repertoires in COVID-19. Whole-study context: COVID-19 samples from acute and convalescent phases originated in the United States, Italy and Spain. In each case, the material was cDNA or gDNA derived from T cells, B-cell-depleted T cells, or PBMCs.

Material for sequencing was peripheral blood. The chain employs TRBV5-1 and TRBJ2-3, with D possibly being TRBD2 (6 bases). The receptor comes from a human donor with active COVID-19. The donor label of this sample is uncertain. CDR3 loop: CASSSGAGPDTQYF. CDR3 bases: TGCGCCAGCAGCTCCGGAGCGGGTCCAGATACGCAGTATTTT.